The clone carrying this T cell receptor beta chain was picked up many times. Its antigen is unknown. The lymph nodes were axillary draining lymph nodes from breast cancer patients. The data belong to a study of breast tumors, draining lymph nodes, adjacent tissues. MiXCR, applied by TCRdb to the multiplex PCR reads, yields one record per CDR3 protein. The table lists fewer than 85,000 distinct CDR3 sequences, approximately 19% of them singletons. Germline V gene data show CDR1 as DFQATT and CDR2 as SNEGSKA (reference sequence). The V end lost 4 bases, the J end lost 5 bases, and 15 bases lay between the germline ends. CDR3 length: 15 residues. Study-wide points: Tumors had less TCR diversity than lymph nodes, more than nontumor tissue.

The V and J genes are TRBV20-1 and TRBJ1-6, with a possible D match to TRBD1 (5 bases). The receptor comes from a female donor with breast cancer. Some clones in this sample may be carry-over from other donors' samples. The sequenced sample consisted of axillary lymph node tissue. CDR3 bases: TGCAGTGCTAAGGGTCAGGGCCGAGATAATTCACCCCTCCACTTT. It encodes CSAKGQGRDNSPLHF.